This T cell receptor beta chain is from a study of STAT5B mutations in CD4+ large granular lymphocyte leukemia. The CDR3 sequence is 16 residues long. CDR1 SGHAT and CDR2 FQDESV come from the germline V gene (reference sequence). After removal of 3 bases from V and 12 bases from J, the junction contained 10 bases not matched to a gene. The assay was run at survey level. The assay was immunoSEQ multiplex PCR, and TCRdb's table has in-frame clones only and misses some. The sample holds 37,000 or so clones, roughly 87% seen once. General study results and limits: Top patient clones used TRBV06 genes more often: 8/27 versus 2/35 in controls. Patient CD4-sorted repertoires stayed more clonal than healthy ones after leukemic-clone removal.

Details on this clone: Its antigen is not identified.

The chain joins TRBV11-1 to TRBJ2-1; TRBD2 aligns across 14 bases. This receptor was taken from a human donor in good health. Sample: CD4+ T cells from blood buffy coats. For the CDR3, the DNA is TGTGCCAGCAGCTTCGACGGGGGACTAGCGGGAGTGGGGCAGTTCTTC. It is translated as CASSFDGGLAGVGQFF.